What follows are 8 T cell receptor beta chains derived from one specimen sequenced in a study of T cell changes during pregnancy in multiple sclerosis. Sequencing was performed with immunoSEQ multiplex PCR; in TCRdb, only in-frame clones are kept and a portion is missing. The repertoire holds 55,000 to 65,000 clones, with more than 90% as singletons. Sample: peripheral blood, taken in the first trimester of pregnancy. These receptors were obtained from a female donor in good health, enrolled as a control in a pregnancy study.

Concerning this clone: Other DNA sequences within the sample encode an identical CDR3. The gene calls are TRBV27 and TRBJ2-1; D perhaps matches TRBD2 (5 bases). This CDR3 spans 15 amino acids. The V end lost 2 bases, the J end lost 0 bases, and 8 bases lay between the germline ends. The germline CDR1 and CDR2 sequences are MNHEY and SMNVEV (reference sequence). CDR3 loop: CASSLGGSSYNEQFF. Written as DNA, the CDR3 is TGTGCCAGCAGTTTAGGTGGGAGCTCCTACAATGAGCAGTTCTTC.

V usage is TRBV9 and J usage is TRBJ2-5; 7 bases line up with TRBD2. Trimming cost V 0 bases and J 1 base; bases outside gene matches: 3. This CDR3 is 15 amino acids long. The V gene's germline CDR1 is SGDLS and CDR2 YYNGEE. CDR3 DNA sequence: TGTGCCAGCAGCGTAGGCCTAGCGGCCCAAGAGACCCAGTACTTC. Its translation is CASSVGLAAQETQYF.

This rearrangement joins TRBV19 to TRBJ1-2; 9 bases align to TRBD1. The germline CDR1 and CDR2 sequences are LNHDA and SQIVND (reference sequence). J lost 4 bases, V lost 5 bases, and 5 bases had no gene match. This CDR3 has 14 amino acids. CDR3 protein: CASSLQGAPYGYTF. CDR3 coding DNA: TGTGCCAGTAGTCTACAGGGGGCTCCCTATGGCTACACCTTC.

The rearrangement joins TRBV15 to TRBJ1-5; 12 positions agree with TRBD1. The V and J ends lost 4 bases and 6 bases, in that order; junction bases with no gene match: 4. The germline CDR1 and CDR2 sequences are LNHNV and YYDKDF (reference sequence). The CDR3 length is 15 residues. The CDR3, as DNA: TGTGCCACCAGCAAGGGACAGGGGGCCACTCAGCCCCAGCATTTT. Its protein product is CATSKGQGATQPQHF. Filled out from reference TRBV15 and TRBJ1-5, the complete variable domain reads DAMVIQNPRYQVTQFGKPVTLSCSQTLNHNVMYWYQQKSSQAPKLLFHYYDKDFNNEADTPDNFQSRRPNTSFCFLDIRSPGLGDTAMYLCATSKGQGATQPQHFGDGTRLSIL.

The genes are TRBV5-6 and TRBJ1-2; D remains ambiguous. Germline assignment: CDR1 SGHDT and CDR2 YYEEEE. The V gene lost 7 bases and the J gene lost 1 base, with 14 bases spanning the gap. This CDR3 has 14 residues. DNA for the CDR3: TGTGCCAGCCTCACTCACCAACTTAACTATGGCTACACCTTC. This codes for CASLTHQLNYGYTF.

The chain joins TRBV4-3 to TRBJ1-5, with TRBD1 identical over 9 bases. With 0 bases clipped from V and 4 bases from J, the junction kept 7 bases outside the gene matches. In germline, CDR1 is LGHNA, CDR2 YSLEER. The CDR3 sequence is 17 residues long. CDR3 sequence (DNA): TGCGCCAGCAGCCAAGATTACAGGGGGCTTAGAAATCAGCCCCAGCATTTT. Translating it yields CASSQDYRGLRNQPQHF.

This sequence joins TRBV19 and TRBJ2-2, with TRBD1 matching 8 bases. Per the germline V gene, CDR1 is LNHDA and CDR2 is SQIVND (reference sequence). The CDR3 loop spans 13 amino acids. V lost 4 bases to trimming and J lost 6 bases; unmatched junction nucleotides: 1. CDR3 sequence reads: CASSRTGPGELFF. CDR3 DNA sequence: TGTGCCAGTAGTAGGACAGGGCCCGGGGAGCTGTTTTTT.

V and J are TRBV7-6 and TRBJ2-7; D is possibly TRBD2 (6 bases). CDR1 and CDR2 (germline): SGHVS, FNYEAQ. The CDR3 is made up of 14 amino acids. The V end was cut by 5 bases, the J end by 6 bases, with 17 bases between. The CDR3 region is CASSRDPGRFEQYF. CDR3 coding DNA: TGTGCCAGCAGCCGGGACCCCGGGAGATTCGAGCAGTACTTC.